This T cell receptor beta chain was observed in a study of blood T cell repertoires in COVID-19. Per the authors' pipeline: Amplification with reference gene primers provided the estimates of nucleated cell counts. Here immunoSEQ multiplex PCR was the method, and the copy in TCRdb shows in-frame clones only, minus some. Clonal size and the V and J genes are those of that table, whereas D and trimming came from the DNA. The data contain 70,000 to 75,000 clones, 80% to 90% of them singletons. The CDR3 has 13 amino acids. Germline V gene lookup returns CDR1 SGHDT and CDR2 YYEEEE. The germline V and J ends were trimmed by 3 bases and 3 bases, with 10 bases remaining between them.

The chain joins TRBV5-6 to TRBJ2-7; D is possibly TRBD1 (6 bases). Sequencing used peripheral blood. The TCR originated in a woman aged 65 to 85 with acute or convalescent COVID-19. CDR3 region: CASSSGVVYEQYF. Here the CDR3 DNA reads TGTGCCAGCAGCTCAGGGGTTGTCTACGAGCAGTACTTC.